What follows is one T cell receptor (beta chain) and its context. Its binding antigen is unknown. Qualities for individual bases were not recorded, and no much larger clone is one base off. The data are from a study of T cells in localized non-small cell lung cancer (dated by TCRdb to the early 2020s). In terms of the full investigation: Comparing tumors with uninvolved tumor-adjacent lungs, the study looked at the T cell repertoires of 220 or so patients with early-stage NSCLC. The cohort was made up of under 250 treatment-naive NSCLC patients whose localized lung tumors had been resected. NSCLC patients had a mean age of around 61 years, and approximately 140 were male and about 110 female.

On the study overall, not on this receptor specifically: Higher blood T cell density associated with longer overall survival, while higher adjacent-lung clonality associated with shorter survival. A median of roughly 60 of the top 100 tumor clones were detected in paired uninvolved adjacent lung, and approximately 28 of these tumor clones were also found among the top 100 clones of the paired uninvolved adjacent lung. Uninvolved tumor-adjacent lung showed the highest T cell clonality, higher than tumor, which suggests more focused antigenic responses in the adjacent lung. Because multi-region sequencing of the tumors was not done, intratumor heterogeneity could not be ruled out. Because of the exploratory design, TCR variables were selected using unadjusted p-values without false-discovery rate correction.

At diagnosis, peripheral blood, uninvolved tumor-adjacent lung and tumor were collected and were preserved as a mix of fresh-frozen and FFPE material. For TCR repertoire profiling, blood samples were analyzed in the form of peripheral blood mononuclear cells. The immunoSEQ Assay was used to sequence TCR beta CDR3 regions from DNA. In the paper's pipeline: To compute T cell density, TCR beta template counts were normalized to usable DNA, which was estimated by amplifying housekeeping genes. Using the preseqR package, richness was estimated by extrapolating to 120,000 templates for tissue samples and 400,000 templates for PBMC samples. Clonality was calculated as one minus Pielou's evenness. Tissue-enriched TCRs were identified by differential abundance testing using productive amino-acid clonotypes, minimum total count 5 and alpha 0.1. The Jaccard Index and the Morisita Overlap Index were used to measure repertoire overlap between compartments. GLIPH clustered TCR beta CDR3s with public tetramer-defined viral CDR3s; viral motifs required at least three viral sequences plus V-gene enrichment. The source is immuneACCESS, and TCRdb retained only in-frame sequences with V and J called. Part of the clones is not carried over; for the studies checked, unresolved V genes explain less than half of this, and the remainder is unexplained. From that table come the V and J calls and clone size; the DNA was used to work out D and trimming. The sample includes some 37,000 clones, with around nine tenths observed a single time. The top ten clonotypes cover around 2.9% of the sample.

The CDR3 spans 13 residues, from the cysteine through the phenylalanine. Only CDR3 DNA is held: 39 bases, read in frame from base 1. The V end gives up 2 bases and the J end 7 bases, leaving 3 bases in the junction not matched to a gene. CDR1 is given as SGHKS and CDR2 as YYEKEE, both from the germline V gene (reference sequence). The V gene is TRBV5-5 and the J gene is TRBJ1-5; TRBD1 lines up with 7 middle nucleotides. Sequenced here: peripheral blood, sampled before any cancer treatment. The clonotype originates from a woman aged 35-75 years with stage I lung adenocarcinoma. The nucleotide sequence is given as TGTGCCAGCAGCTTCACAGGGGAGCAGCCCCAGCATTTT. It translates as CASSFTGEQPQHF.